The sequence of this T cell receptor beta chain was determined in a study of blood T cells in healthy people across ages. Overall study: Template switching captured about one barcoded beta molecule per two T cells.

It was with a sample-barcoded 5' primer and a J-beta primer mix that a second PCR of roughly 6 to 12 cycles was run. TCRdb analysed the 5' RACE reads with MiXCR anew, one entry per CDR3 protein. The table lists hundreds of thousands of distinct CDR3 sequences, less than 40% of them singletons. Per sample, a minimum of 6.5 million PBMCs were isolated. Study results and caveats: TCR beta diversity correlated strongly with naive T cell percentage. Estimates drawn from one million T cells were deemed to understate diversity.

The CDR3 is 14 residues long. The V end lost 6 bases, the J end lost 8 bases, and 17 bases lay between the germline ends. The V gene's germline CDR1 is SGHTA and CDR2 FQGNSA. This clonotype was seen at least ten times. Its specificity is not known. The receptor was isolated from a woman of 80 years or more in good health. The chain combines TRBV7-2 with TRBJ2-1, with D perhaps matching TRBD1 or TRBD2 (6 bases each). The sequencing sample was made of blood. This CDR3 is CASSPGAQNHEQFF. In nucleotides, the CDR3 is TGTGCCAGCAGTCCGGGGGCACAGAATCATGAGCAGTTCTTC. The full variable domain, in which reference TRBV7-2 and TRBJ2-1 provide the parts outside the CDR3, is GAGVSQSPSNKVTEKGKDVELRCDPISGHTALYWYRQSLGQGLEFLIYFQGNSAPDKSGLPSDRFSAERTGGSVSTLTIQRTQQEDSAVYLCASSPGAQNHEQFFGPGTRLTVL.